Listed below are T cell receptor beta chains from one sample, sequenced in a study of blood T cell repertoires in COVID-19. Here immunoSEQ multiplex PCR was the method, and the copy in TCRdb shows in-frame clones only, minus some. The sample contains roughly 140,000 clones, more than 65% of which appear only once. Sequenced: peripheral blood. These receptors were taken from a man aged 55 to 70 with acute or convalescent COVID-19. Both conserved end residues are part of each CDR3. Each record gives: clone size, V gene, CDR3 protein. The size field is filled for only some rows; it gives once, few, many or a size class.

size: .
V: TRBV6-4
CDR3: CASSAEENQPQHF

size: .
V: TRBV9
CDR3: CVSSLYPQEGMNTEAFF

size: few
V: TRBV18
CDR3: CASSLRSGTSGTDTQYF

size: .
V: TRBV2
CDR3: CASSEQGYVSYNEQFF

size: few
V: TRBV6-5
CDR3: CASRRQGSEAFF

size: .
V: TRBV3-1/TRBV3-2
CDR3: CASSQDFGVGSYEQYF

size: .
V: TRBV11-2
CDR3: CASSLELAGYSYEQYF

size: .
V: TRBV24-1
CDR3: CATSGGMNTEAFF

size: .
V: TRBV28
CDR3: CASSFSTGEAFF

size: .
V: TRBV28
CDR3: CASSFTAFIEKLFF

size: .
V: TRBV29-1
CDR3: CSVAGGKDQPQHF

size: .
V: TRBV14
CDR3: CASSQRRGGWNTGELFF

size: .
V: TRBV9
CDR3: CASSLGQGGEAFF

size: .
V: TRBV12-3/TRBV12-4
CDR3: CASTRQGAAQYF

size: .
V: TRBV6-2/TRBV6-3
CDR3: CASSRRTGVPAGGFSGANVLTF

size: .
V: TRBV9
CDR3: CASSPLGAGGGNEQFF

size: .
V: TRBV6-5
CDR3: CASSGGPGRAQYF

size: few
V: TRBV3-1/TRBV3-2
CDR3: CASSQFGTGVNGYTF

size: .
V: TRBV7-9
CDR3: CASSSFQGGNGYTF

size: .
V: TRBV5-4
CDR3: CASSLDSGSMSYEQYF

size: .
V: TRBV24-1
CDR3: CATQDSGHYEQYF

size: .
V: TRBV7-8
CDR3: CASSFKGLAGGDTQYF

size: .
V: TRBV10-3
CDR3: CAISAGLLEGDTQYF

size: once
V: TRBV7-3
CDR3: CASSSTGNSYEQYF

size: .
V: TRBV13
CDR3: CASSLEGLAGGSYEQYF

size: .
V: TRBV6-1
CDR3: CASSEEAWGGPYNEQFF

size: .
V: TRBV7-8
CDR3: CASSFSGTAQGTQYF

size: .
V: TRBV6-2/TRBV6-3
CDR3: CASSPTLLAGGISEKLFF